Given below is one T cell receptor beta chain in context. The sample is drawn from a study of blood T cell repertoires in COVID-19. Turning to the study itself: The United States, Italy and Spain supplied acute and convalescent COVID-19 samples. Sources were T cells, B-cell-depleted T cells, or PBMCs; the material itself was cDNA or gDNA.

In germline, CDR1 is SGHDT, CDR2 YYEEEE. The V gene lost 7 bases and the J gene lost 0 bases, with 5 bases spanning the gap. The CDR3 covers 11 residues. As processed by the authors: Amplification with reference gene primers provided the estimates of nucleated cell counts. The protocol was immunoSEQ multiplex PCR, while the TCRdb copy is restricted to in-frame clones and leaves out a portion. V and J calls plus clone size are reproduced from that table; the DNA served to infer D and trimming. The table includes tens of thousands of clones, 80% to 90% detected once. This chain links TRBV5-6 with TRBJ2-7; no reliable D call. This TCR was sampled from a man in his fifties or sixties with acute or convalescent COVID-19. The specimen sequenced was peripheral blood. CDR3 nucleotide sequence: TGTGCCAGCTCTCGCTCCTACGAGCAGTACTTC. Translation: CASSRSYEQYF.